This TCR beta chain was documented in a study of beta chain features in type 1 diabetes. Background on the study: Researchers looked at some 110 million sorted cells across all samples. Study findings and constraints: A closer apparent resemblance between naive, central memory and Treg TCRB repertoires was seen in patients than in healthy donors. Shorter TCRB CDR3s, moderately but significantly so, were found in Type 1 diabetes patients in all four CD4+ subsets. For type 1 diabetes patients, VDJ junctions showed fewer insertions and more deletions.

Over 95% purity was reached by all sorted populations. This clone was observed a few times. The antigen remains undetermined. Expressed TCRB transcripts got sequenced, as all isolated RNA was reverse transcribed. Using immunoSEQ multiplex PCR, the repertoire was profiled, and TCRdb retains in-frame clones only, with some absent. Of 310,000 or so clones detected, around 9% appear once; the ten largest clones hold more than 0.8%. The CDR3 contains 12 residues. The ends were cut back, 4 bases at V and 6 bases at J, with 9 bases in the middle. Germline V gene lookup returns CDR1 SGHTA and CDR2 FQGNSA. This clonotype originated in a man aged 25 to 40 with type 1 diabetes. This chain uses TRBV7-2 with TRBJ2-5; a possible D gene is TRBD1 (5 bases). The sample consisted of central memory CD4+ T cells from blood. CDR3 loop: CASSSGHQTQYF. The DNA for the CDR3 is TGTGCCAGCAGCTCAGGACATCAGACCCAGTACTTC.